This T cell receptor (beta chain) stems from a study of T cell repertoires in cytomegalovirus infection. Study background: CMV epitopes in the study were HLA-C-restricted (recently identified) and HLA-B-restricted (well studied). Shared public TCR beta signatures pointed to both CMV infection and a matching HLA type.

Comment on this clonotype: The antigen remains undetermined. One end of the junction is discordant with germline, which a read error may explain.

General study results and limits: There were HLA-C-restricted CMV-specific TCR beta clonotypes dominating the ex vivo response.

TCRdb re-called the reads with MiXCR, one entry per CDR3 protein. Found here are about 920,000 distinct CDR3 sequences, under 40% of them singletons; the top ten hold around 15%. The CDR3 runs to 13 residues. CDR1 SGHTA and CDR2 FQGTGA come from the germline V gene. The sequence was collected from a human donor in good health (CMV status not recorded). Some clones in this sample may be carry-over from other donors' samples. The source was cultured CD8+ T cells from PBMCs, collected from culture after CMV antigen stimulation. The chain has TRBV7-3 and TRBJ1-1; D remains unclear. The CDR3: CVSSLWQASEAFF. In nucleotides, the CDR3 is TGTGTCAGCAGCTTATGGCAGGCATCGGAAGCTTTCTTT.